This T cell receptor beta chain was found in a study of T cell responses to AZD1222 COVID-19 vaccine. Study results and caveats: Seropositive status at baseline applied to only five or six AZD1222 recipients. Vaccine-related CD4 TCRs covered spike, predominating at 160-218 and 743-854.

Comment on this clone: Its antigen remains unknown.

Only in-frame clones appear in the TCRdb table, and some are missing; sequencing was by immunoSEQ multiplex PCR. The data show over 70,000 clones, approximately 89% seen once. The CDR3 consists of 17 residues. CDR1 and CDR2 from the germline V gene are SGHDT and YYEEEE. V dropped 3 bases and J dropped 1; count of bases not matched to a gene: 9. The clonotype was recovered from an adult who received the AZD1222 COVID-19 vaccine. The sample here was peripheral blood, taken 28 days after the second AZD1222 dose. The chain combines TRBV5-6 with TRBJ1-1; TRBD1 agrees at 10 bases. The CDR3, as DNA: TGTGCCAGCAGCTGGCCCGGGACAGGGGAAGGGAACACTGAAGCTTTCTTT. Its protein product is CASSWPGTGEGNTEAFF.